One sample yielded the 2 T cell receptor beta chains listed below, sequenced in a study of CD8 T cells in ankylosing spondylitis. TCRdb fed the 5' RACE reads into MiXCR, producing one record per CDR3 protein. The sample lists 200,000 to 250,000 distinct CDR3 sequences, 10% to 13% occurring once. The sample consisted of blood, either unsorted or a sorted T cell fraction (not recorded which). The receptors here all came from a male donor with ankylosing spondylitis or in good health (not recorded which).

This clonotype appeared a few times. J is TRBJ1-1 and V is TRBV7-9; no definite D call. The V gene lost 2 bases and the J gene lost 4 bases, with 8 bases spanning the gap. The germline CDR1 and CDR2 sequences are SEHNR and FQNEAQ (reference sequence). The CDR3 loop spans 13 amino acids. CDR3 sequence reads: CASSLQVRTEAFF. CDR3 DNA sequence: TGTGCCAGCAGCTTACAGGTACGCACTGAAGCTTTCTTT.

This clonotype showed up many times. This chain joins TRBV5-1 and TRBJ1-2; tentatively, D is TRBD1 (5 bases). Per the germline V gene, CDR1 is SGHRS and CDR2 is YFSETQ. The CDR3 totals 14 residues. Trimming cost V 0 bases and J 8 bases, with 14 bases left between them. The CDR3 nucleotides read TGCGCCAGCAGCTTGGTCCAGGGATCGGGCGGCTACACCTTC. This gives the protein CASSLVQGSGGYTF.